This entry is about one T cell receptor (beta chain). Its antigen remains unknown. V lost 5 bases and J 6 bases, leaving 17 bases between the germline ends. This CDR3 comprises 14 residues. The germline V gene encodes CDR1 SEHNR and CDR2 FQNEAQ (reference sequence). Sequenced with the Oncomine TCR Beta short-read assay was DNA taken from cultured CD4+ T cells. From the PCR reads, TCRdb called clonotypes with MiXCR, one entry per CDR3 protein. This sample carries 20,000 to 25,000 distinct CDR3 sequences, under 70% of them seen once, and the ten largest clones take under 20%. Treatment reported: approximately nine-day PBMC culture with coronavirus spike peptide pools or control peptides (ViraFEST assay). First, ViraFEST expanded antigen-specific T cells with peptide pools, and next it sequenced the TCRs. The data derive from a study of vaccination and CD4 T cells after COVID-19. Study-wide points: Spike mono-reactivity was the property of 304 of 307 vaccine-specific clones in convalescent patients.

The receptor was derived from a human donor who received a COVID-19 vaccine. The chain uses TRBV7-9 and TRBJ2-7; TRBD1 or TRBD2 may be the D gene (5 bases each). Here the sequenced sample was CD4+ T cells from blood, cultured in vitro, taken after SARS-CoV-2 vaccination. The DNA of the CDR3 is TGTGCCAGCAGCACGGACACGGGGTATGGCGAGCAGTACTTC. Its protein is CASSTDTGYGEQYF. Based on the CDR3 plus reference TRBV7-9 and TRBJ2-7, the full variable domain is DTGVSQNPRHKITKRGQNVTFRCDPISEHNRLYWYRQTLGQGPEFLTYFQNEAQLEKSRLLSDRFSAERPKGSFSTLEIQRTEQGDSAMYLCASSTDTGYGEQYFGPGTRLTVT.